This is a list of T cell receptor beta chains from one sample in a study of blood T cells in healthy people across ages. TCRdb reprocessed the 5' RACE reads via MiXCR and lists one record per CDR3 protein. The sample holds about 780,000 distinct CDR3 sequences, more than 25% seen once. This sample was also put to use in a study of T cells of mothers and their children.

The sample was blood. Receptors were obtained from a boy under 18 in good health. Each CDR3 is given with its conserved first and last residue. Fields, in order: V gene, D gene, J gene, clone size, CDR3 protein, CDR3 DNA. The D gene is left open where the match is weak. A clone size is listed for some rows: how often the clone was seen (once, few, many), or a class if it is expanded.

v_gene: TRBV29-1; d_gene: TRBD1; j_gene: TRBJ2-7; abundance: NA; CDR3aa: CSVERTGTGEPYEQYF; CDR3nt: TGCAGCGTTGAACGAACCGGGACAGGGGAACCCTACGAGCAGTACTTC
v_gene: TRBV2; d_gene: TRBD2; j_gene: TRBJ2-3; abundance: few; CDR3aa: CASSGEAGPGTQYF; CDR3nt: TGTGCCAGCAGTGGGGAAGCGGGGCCGGGTACGCAGTATTTT
v_gene: TRBV20-1; d_gene: TRBD1; j_gene: TRBJ2-7; abundance: NA; CDR3aa: CSASRTGLPYEQYF; CDR3nt: TGCAGTGCTAGTAGGACAGGGCTCCCCTACGAGCAGTACTTC
v_gene: TRBV11-2; d_gene: TRBD2; j_gene: TRBJ2-2; abundance: NA; CDR3aa: CASSLGLAGTYTGELFF; CDR3nt: TGTGCCAGCAGCTTAGGTCTAGCGGGGACCTACACCGGGGAGCTGTTTTTT
v_gene: TRBV12-3/TRBV12-4; d_gene: NA; j_gene: TRBJ2-5; abundance: NA; CDR3aa: CASSLYPGAETQYF; CDR3nt: TGTGCCAGCAGTTTGTATCCCGGGGCAGAGACCCAGTACTTC
v_gene: TRBV5-1; d_gene: NA; j_gene: TRBJ2-6; abundance: NA; CDR3aa: CASSLAPTVSGANVLTF; CDR3nt: TGCGCCAGCAGCTTGGCCCCAACAGTCTCTGGGGCCAACGTCCTGACTTTC
v_gene: TRBV5-5; d_gene: NA; j_gene: TRBJ1-2; abundance: few; CDR3aa: CASSLGWAGIDYGYTF; CDR3nt: TGTGCCAGCAGCTTGGGTTGGGCAGGGATCGACTATGGCTACACCTTC
v_gene: TRBV6-5; d_gene: TRBD2; j_gene: TRBJ2-1; abundance: NA; CDR3aa: CATGGDEQFF; CDR3nt: TGTGCCACCGGGGGGGATGAGCAGTTCTTC
v_gene: TRBV20-1; d_gene: NA; j_gene: TRBJ1-2; abundance: few; CDR3aa: CSARNGYGYGYTF; CDR3nt: TGCAGTGCTAGAAACGGGTACGGCTATGGCTACACCTTC
v_gene: TRBV6-6; d_gene: NA; j_gene: TRBJ2-5; abundance: few; CDR3aa: CASSPQAGWETQYF; CDR3nt: TGTGCCAGCAGTCCACAAGCAGGGTGGGAGACCCAGTACTTC
v_gene: TRBV20-1; d_gene: TRBD2; j_gene: TRBJ2-5; abundance: few; CDR3aa: CSAVAGAQETQYF; CDR3nt: TGCAGTGCCGTAGCGGGGGCCCAAGAGACCCAGTACTTC
v_gene: TRBV4-2; d_gene: NA; j_gene: TRBJ2-7; abundance: NA; CDR3aa: CASSQDGQLYEQYF; CDR3nt: TGTGCCAGCAGCCAAGATGGGCAGCTATACGAGCAGTACTTC
v_gene: TRBV19; d_gene: TRBD1; j_gene: TRBJ2-5; abundance: few; CDR3aa: CASSRTGRYFETQYF; CDR3nt: TGTGCCAGTAGCAGGACAGGGCGGTACTTCGAGACCCAGTACTTC
v_gene: TRBV12-3/TRBV12-4; d_gene: NA; j_gene: TRBJ1-2; abundance: few; CDR3aa: CASSIRQSGYTF; CDR3nt: TGTGCCAGCAGTATCCGACAAAGTGGCTACACCTTC
v_gene: TRBV20-1; d_gene: NA; j_gene: TRBJ2-5; abundance: NA; CDR3aa: CSASGLLQETQYF; CDR3nt: TGCAGTGCTAGCGGACTCCTCCAAGAGACCCAGTACTTC
v_gene: TRBV9; d_gene: TRBD1; j_gene: TRBJ1-1; abundance: few; CDR3aa: CASSVEGDRSEAFF; CDR3nt: TGTGCCAGCAGCGTTGAGGGGGACAGATCTGAAGCTTTCTTT
v_gene: TRBV2; d_gene: NA; j_gene: TRBJ2-1; abundance: few; CDR3aa: CASSEGGGFYNEQFF; CDR3nt: TGTGCCAGCAGTGAAGGAGGAGGGTTCTACAATGAGCAGTTCTTC
v_gene: TRBV20-1; d_gene: NA; j_gene: TRBJ2-5; abundance: NA; CDR3aa: CSASGLSETQYF; CDR3nt: TGCAGTGCTAGTGGACTATCAGAGACCCAGTACTTC
v_gene: TRBV6-1; d_gene: TRBD1; j_gene: TRBJ2-7; abundance: once; CDR3aa: CASREPGQAPYEQYF; CDR3nt: TGTGCCAGCAGAGAACCGGGACAGGCCCCCTACGAGCAGTACTTC
v_gene: TRBV6-6; d_gene: NA; j_gene: TRBJ2-4; abundance: few; CDR3aa: CASKGSGTYCGF; CDR3nt: TGTGCCAGCAAGGGTTCCGGGACTTATTGTGGCTTC
v_gene: TRBV29-1; d_gene: NA; j_gene: TRBJ2-5; abundance: NA; CDR3aa: CSVKGGTDTETQYF; CDR3nt: TGCAGCGTTAAAGGGGGGACAGACACAGAGACCCAGTACTTC
v_gene: TRBV11-2; d_gene: NA; j_gene: TRBJ2-7; abundance: NA; CDR3aa: CASSPLRGGPTYEQYF; CDR3nt: TGTGCCAGCAGCCCCCTTAGAGGGGGACCGACCTACGAGCAGTACTTC
v_gene: TRBV7-3; d_gene: NA; j_gene: TRBJ2-1; abundance: NA; CDR3aa: CASSLIGGGANEQFF; CDR3nt: TGTGCCAGCAGCTTAATAGGGGGGGGTGCGAATGAGCAGTTCTTC
v_gene: TRBV7-3; d_gene: NA; j_gene: TRBJ2-4; abundance: few; CDR3aa: CASSLIGGSAKNIQYF; CDR3nt: TGTGCCAGCAGCTTAATCGGGGGATCCGCCAAAAACATTCAGTACTTC
v_gene: TRBV11-2; d_gene: NA; j_gene: TRBJ1-3; abundance: NA; CDR3aa: CASSLDLGNTIYF; CDR3nt: TGTGCCAGCAGCTTAGATCTTGGAAACACCATATATTTT
v_gene: TRBV20-1; d_gene: NA; j_gene: TRBJ1-3; abundance: few; CDR3aa: CSARDGGRSGNTIYF; CDR3nt: TGCAGTGCTAGAGATGGCGGTCGCTCTGGAAACACCATATATTTT
v_gene: TRBV7-2; d_gene: TRBD1; j_gene: TRBJ2-7; abundance: NA; CDR3aa: CASSTSTGVYEQYF; CDR3nt: TGTGCCAGCAGCACCTCGACAGGGGTATACGAGCAGTACTTC
v_gene: TRBV12-3/TRBV12-4; d_gene: TRBD1; j_gene: TRBJ2-5; abundance: few; CDR3aa: CASSPQGRGQETQYF; CDR3nt: TGTGCCAGCAGTCCACAGGGGAGAGGCCAAGAGACCCAGTACTTC
v_gene: TRBV2; d_gene: NA; j_gene: TRBJ2-5; abundance: NA; CDR3aa: CASSVGMAETQYF; CDR3nt: TGTGCCAGCAGTGTAGGGATGGCGGAGACCCAGTACTTC
v_gene: TRBV15; d_gene: NA; j_gene: TRBJ2-1; abundance: few; CDR3aa: CATSPFRGEQFF; CDR3nt: TGTGCCACCAGCCCCTTCCGGGGGGAGCAGTTCTTC
v_gene: TRBV7-3; d_gene: NA; j_gene: TRBJ2-3; abundance: few; CDR3aa: CASSAHRVPDTQYF; CDR3nt: TGTGCCAGCAGCGCCCACCGAGTCCCAGATACGCAGTATTTT
v_gene: TRBV6-6; d_gene: NA; j_gene: TRBJ1-5; abundance: NA; CDR3aa: CASARVNQPQHF; CDR3nt: TGTGCCAGCGCCAGGGTCAATCAGCCCCAGCATTTT
v_gene: TRBV28; d_gene: NA; j_gene: TRBJ2-1; abundance: few; CDR3aa: CASRPGPGHPYNEQFF; CDR3nt: TGTGCCAGCAGACCTGGGCCGGGACATCCCTACAATGAGCAGTTCTTC
v_gene: TRBV9; d_gene: TRBD1; j_gene: TRBJ2-5; abundance: NA; CDR3aa: CASSVGTGEETQYF; CDR3nt: TGTGCCAGCAGCGTAGGGACAGGGGAAGAGACCCAGTACTTC
v_gene: TRBV9; d_gene: NA; j_gene: TRBJ2-7; abundance: NA; CDR3aa: CASSVGTSGLMSYEQYF; CDR3nt: TGTGCCAGCAGCGTAGGGACCTCGGGACTGATGTCCTACGAGCAGTACTTC
v_gene: TRBV6-5; d_gene: NA; j_gene: TRBJ1-1; abundance: few; CDR3aa: CASSYSAGEAFF; CDR3nt: TGTGCCAGCAGTTACTCGGCAGGTGAAGCTTTCTTT
v_gene: TRBV21-1; d_gene: NA; j_gene: TRBJ1-3; abundance: few; CDR3aa: CASSKDGRPRRNTIYF; CDR3nt: TGTGCCAGCAGCAAAGACGGGAGACCGCGGCGGAACACCATATATTTT
v_gene: TRBV28; d_gene: NA; j_gene: TRBJ2-7; abundance: few; CDR3aa: CASRLGRGTGRYEQYF; CDR3nt: TGTGCCAGCAGACTTGGGAGGGGGACAGGAAGGTACGAGCAGTACTTC
v_gene: TRBV5-1; d_gene: NA; j_gene: TRBJ2-6; abundance: NA; CDR3aa: CASLGTVGANVLTF; CDR3nt: TGCGCCAGCCTAGGTACCGTAGGAGCCAACGTCCTGACTTTC
v_gene: TRBV7-2; d_gene: NA; j_gene: TRBJ2-7; abundance: many; CDR3aa: CASSSPSYEQYF; CDR3nt: TGTGCCAGCAGTTCACCCTCCTACGAGCAGTACTTC
v_gene: TRBV28; d_gene: TRBD1; j_gene: TRBJ2-7; abundance: many; CDR3aa: CASRNGQGNEQYF; CDR3nt: TGTGCCAGCAGAAATGGACAGGGGAACGAGCAGTACTTC
v_gene: TRBV21-1; d_gene: NA; j_gene: TRBJ2-1; abundance: NA; CDR3aa: CASSKDCHPGGSRETQCF; CDR3nt: TGTGCCAGCAGCAAAGATTGCCACCCAGGGGGGTCTCGGGAGACCCAGTGCTTC
v_gene: TRBV12-3/TRBV12-4; d_gene: TRBD1; j_gene: TRBJ2-3; abundance: NA; CDR3aa: CASTRTGEADTQYF; CDR3nt: TGTGCCAGCACCAGGACAGGGGAGGCAGATACGCAGTATTTT
v_gene: TRBV4-1; d_gene: TRBD1; j_gene: TRBJ2-5; abundance: NA; CDR3aa: CASSQESGTGYQETQYF; CDR3nt: TGCGCCAGCAGCCAAGAATCGGGGACAGGCTATCAAGAGACCCAGTACTTC
v_gene: TRBV6-5; d_gene: NA; j_gene: TRBJ1-1; abundance: NA; CDR3aa: CASSYSSSGNTEAFF; CDR3nt: TGTGCCAGCAGTTACTCGTCGTCGGGGAACACTGAAGCTTTCTTT
v_gene: TRBV9; d_gene: TRBD2; j_gene: TRBJ2-5; abundance: NA; CDR3aa: CASSSSGGTPETQYF; CDR3nt: TGTGCCAGCAGCTCCAGCGGGGGGACTCCAGAGACCCAGTACTTC
v_gene: TRBV29-1; d_gene: NA; j_gene: TRBJ1-1; abundance: NA; CDR3aa: CSVVRGKNTEAFF; CDR3nt: TGCAGCGTTGTCCGGGGGAAGAACACTGAAGCTTTCTTT
v_gene: TRBV28; d_gene: NA; j_gene: TRBJ1-3; abundance: NA; CDR3aa: CASSSATEISGNTIYF; CDR3nt: TGTGCCAGCAGTTCAGCGACGGAGATCTCTGGAAACACCATATATTTT
v_gene: TRBV20-1; d_gene: TRBD1; j_gene: TRBJ2-5; abundance: NA; CDR3aa: CSALDRASLQETQYF; CDR3nt: TGCAGTGCACTGGACAGGGCTTCCTTACAAGAGACCCAGTACTTC
v_gene: TRBV28; d_gene: NA; j_gene: TRBJ1-4; abundance: NA; CDR3aa: CASSFRGAATNEKLFF; CDR3nt: TGTGCCAGCAGTTTCCGGGGGGCCGCAACTAATGAAAAACTGTTTTTT